These T cell receptor beta chains were read from a single sample in a study of shared clonotypes between healthy human individuals. The assay was immunoSEQ multiplex PCR, and TCRdb's table has in-frame clones only and misses some. The repertoire holds about 520,000 clones, with over 70% as singletons. Sequenced: PBMCs. The source is a middle-aged woman in good health. Some clones in this sample may be carry-over from other donors' samples. Each CDR3 is given without its conserved first and last residue.

j_call: TRBJ1-1; v_call: TRBV5-6; cdr3_aa: ASSPELRLRDTEAF
j_call: TRBJ2-7; v_call: TRBV28; cdr3_aa: ASSTGTSGFSYEQY
j_call: TRBJ2-7; v_call: TRBV5-6; cdr3_aa: ASSPLAGSSYEQY
j_call: TRBJ2-2; v_call: TRBV2; cdr3_aa: ASSAQRGGGPGELF
j_call: TRBJ2-3; v_call: TRBV2; cdr3_aa: ASPEGGAHTDTQY
j_call: TRBJ1-4; v_call: TRBV5-4; cdr3_aa: ASSLYGVEKLF
j_call: TRBJ2-7; v_call: TRBV2; cdr3_aa: ASGTGPGEQY
j_call: TRBJ2-5; v_call: TRBV4-2; cdr3_aa: ASSPSPGRQETQY
j_call: TRBJ2-7; v_call: TRBV5-1; cdr3_aa: ASSFDRTSQWSEQY
j_call: TRBJ2-5; v_call: TRBV20-1; cdr3_aa: SAEEKETQY
j_call: TRBJ2-1; v_call: TRBV7-3; cdr3_aa: ASSLEVGLVYEQF
j_call: TRBJ2-3; v_call: TRBV28; cdr3_aa: ASSLRPGHANPSTDTQY
j_call: TRBJ2-7; v_call: TRBV19; cdr3_aa: ASSAETSGRFYEQY
j_call: TRBJ1-1; v_call: TRBV7-8; cdr3_aa: ASSLLGNTEAF
j_call: TRBJ1-2; v_call: TRBV2; cdr3_aa: ASKYGQADGYT
j_call: TRBJ1-5; v_call: TRBV28; cdr3_aa: ASRRQGDQPQH
j_call: TRBJ2-2; v_call: TRBV5-1; cdr3_aa: ASSFVGGVITGELF
j_call: TRBJ1-1; v_call: TRBV7-9; cdr3_aa: ASSQPLADMTNTEAF
j_call: TRBJ2-2; v_call: TRBV9; cdr3_aa: ASSVSGLNTGELF
j_call: TRBJ1-3; v_call: TRBV5-1; cdr3_aa: ASSLEWGQKGRIY
j_call: TRBJ2-1; v_call: TRBV29-1; cdr3_aa: SVGGSGDEQF
j_call: TRBJ1-1; v_call: TRBV10-3; cdr3_aa: AIKGNTEAF
j_call: TRBJ2-1; v_call: TRBV9; cdr3_aa: ASSVVTSSYNEQF
j_call: TRBJ2-1; v_call: TRBV11-3; cdr3_aa: ASSSSRYGEQF
j_call: TRBJ2-1; v_call: TRBV7-6; cdr3_aa: ASKGWAYNEQF
j_call: TRBJ2-7; v_call: TRBV19; cdr3_aa: ATKTPSSYEQY
j_call: TRBJ1-5; v_call: TRBV7-2; cdr3_aa: ASSLMNQPQH
j_call: TRBJ2-3; v_call: TRBV11-3; cdr3_aa: ASSFHTDTQY
j_call: TRBJ2-5; v_call: TRBV2; cdr3_aa: ASMAEQETQY
j_call: TRBJ2-7; v_call: TRBV5-4; cdr3_aa: ASSLDSVYEQY
j_call: TRBJ2-1; v_call: TRBV28; cdr3_aa: ASNLGDTYNEQF
j_call: TRBJ2-5; v_call: TRBV19; cdr3_aa: ASSNEQGSETQY
j_call: TRBJ2-1; v_call: TRBV15; cdr3_aa: ATSPRTGDYNEQF
j_call: TRBJ2-7; v_call: TRBV4-2; cdr3_aa: ASSPTGSSTYEQY
j_call: TRBJ2-7; v_call: TRBV7-9; cdr3_aa: ASSLGQTGDLDEQY
j_call: TRBJ1-2; v_call: TRBV5-1; cdr3_aa: ASSLEYRAGYGYT
j_call: TRBJ1-5; v_call: TRBV2; cdr3_aa: ASSDGSQPQH
j_call: TRBJ1-2; v_call: TRBV20-1; cdr3_aa: SALGVAGYT
j_call: TRBJ1-3; v_call: TRBV28; cdr3_aa: ASSLGLSSGNTIY
j_call: TRBJ1-2; v_call: TRBV18; cdr3_aa: ASSPEDGPYYGYT
j_call: TRBJ1-1; v_call: TRBV28; cdr3_aa: ASSKTGVNTEAF
j_call: TRBJ2-3; v_call: TRBV7-3; cdr3_aa: ASTLGVSSTDTQY
j_call: TRBJ1-1; v_call: TRBV19; cdr3_aa: ASRDRVNTEAF
j_call: TRBJ2-5; v_call: TRBV7-2; cdr3_aa: ASSSGETQY
j_call: TRBJ2-3; v_call: TRBV28; cdr3_aa: ASSGGRRDTQY
j_call: TRBJ2-1; v_call: TRBV11-2; cdr3_aa: ASSLGGQYNEQF
j_call: TRBJ2-1; v_call: TRBV28; cdr3_aa: ASSPFGLAGGSYNEQF
j_call: TRBJ1-3; v_call: TRBV15; cdr3_aa: ATSKGRAENTIY
j_call: TRBJ2-3; v_call: TRBV5-8; cdr3_aa: ASSSGLSPDTQY
j_call: TRBJ2-7; v_call: TRBV21-1; cdr3_aa: ASSKAFVRDDEQY
j_call: TRBJ2-5; v_call: TRBV30; cdr3_aa: AWSLRQGLGETQY
j_call: TRBJ2-7; v_call: TRBV18; cdr3_aa: ASSPPGQGSPYEQY